The text below deals with one T cell receptor beta chain. This entry comes from a study of blood T cell repertoires in COVID-19. This table comes from immunoSEQ multiplex PCR, and its TCRdb copy is limited to in-frame clones, with some not included. The sample lists 120,000 to 150,000 clones, 88% occurring once. The CDR3 sequence is 16 residues long. Trimming left V 5 bases short and J 0 bases short, with 14 bases between. Germline V gene data show CDR1 as MNHEY and CDR2 as SMNVEV (reference sequence). The gene calls are TRBV27 and TRBJ2-1; maybe TRBD2 (5 bases). The source material was peripheral blood. This clonotype was sampled from a human donor with COVID-19, enrolled during active disease. The donor label of this sample is uncertain. The chain's CDR3 is CASSREPTSSYNEQFF. CDR3 coding DNA: TGTGCCAGCAGTCGGGAACCTACAAGCTCCTACAATGAGCAGTTCTTC.